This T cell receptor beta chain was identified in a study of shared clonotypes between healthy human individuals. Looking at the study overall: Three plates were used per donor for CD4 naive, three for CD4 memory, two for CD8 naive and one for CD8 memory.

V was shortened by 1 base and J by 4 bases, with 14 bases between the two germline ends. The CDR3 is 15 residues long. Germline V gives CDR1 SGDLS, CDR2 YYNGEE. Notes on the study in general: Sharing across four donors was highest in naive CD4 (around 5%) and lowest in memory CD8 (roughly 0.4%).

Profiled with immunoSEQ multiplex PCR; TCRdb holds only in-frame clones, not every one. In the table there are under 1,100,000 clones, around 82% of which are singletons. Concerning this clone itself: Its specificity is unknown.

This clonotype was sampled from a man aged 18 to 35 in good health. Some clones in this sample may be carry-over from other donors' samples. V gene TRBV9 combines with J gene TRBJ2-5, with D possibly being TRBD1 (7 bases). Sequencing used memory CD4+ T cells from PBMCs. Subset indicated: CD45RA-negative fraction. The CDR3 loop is CASSVPGRGAETQYF. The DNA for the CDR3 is TGTGCCAGCAGCGTACCGGGCAGGGGGGCAGAGACCCAGTACTTC.